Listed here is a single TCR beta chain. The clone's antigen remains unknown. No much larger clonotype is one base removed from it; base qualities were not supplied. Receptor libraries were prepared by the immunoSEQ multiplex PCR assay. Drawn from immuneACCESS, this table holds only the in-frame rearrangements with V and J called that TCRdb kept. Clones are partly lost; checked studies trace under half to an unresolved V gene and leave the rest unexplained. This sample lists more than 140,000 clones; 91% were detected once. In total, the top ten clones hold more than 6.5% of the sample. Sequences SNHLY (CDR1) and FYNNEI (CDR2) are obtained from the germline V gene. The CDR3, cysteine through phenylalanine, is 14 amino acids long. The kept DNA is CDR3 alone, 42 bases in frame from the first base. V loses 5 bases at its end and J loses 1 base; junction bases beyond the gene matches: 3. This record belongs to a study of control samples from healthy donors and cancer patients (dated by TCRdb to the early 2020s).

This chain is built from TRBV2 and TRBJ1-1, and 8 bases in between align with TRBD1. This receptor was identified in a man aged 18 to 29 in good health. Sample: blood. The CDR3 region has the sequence CASSIGQGNTEAFF. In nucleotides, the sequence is TGTGCCAGCAGTATTGGACAGGGGAACACTGAAGCTTTCTTT.